Shown below are 23 T cell receptor beta chains from a single sample sequenced in a study of CD8+ T cells in alopecia areata. RNA was isolated and reverse transcribed to cDNA, the sequencing template. The protocol was immunoSEQ multiplex PCR, while the TCRdb copy is restricted to in-frame clones and leaves out a portion. The sample lists about 190,000 clones; about 60% were seen once. The starting material was CD4+ T cells sorted from blood, obtained at week 0. These TCRs come from a human donor with alopecia areata.

In its sample, this clone was seen a few times. The V call is TRBV29-1, the J call TRBJ2-3; D is perhaps TRBD1 or TRBD2 (7 bases each). Trimming removed 3 bases at V and 1 base at J, with 11 bases between. The V gene's germline CDR1 is SQVTM and CDR2 ANQGSEA. The CDR3 covers 14 residues. In nucleotides, the CDR3 is TGCAGCGTTGACGCAGGGGGGGGCACAGATACGCAGTATTTT. This sequence encodes CSVDAGGGTDTQYF.

This chain connects TRBV7-9 to TRBJ1-1; the D is unclear. In germline, CDR1 is SEHNR, CDR2 FQNEAQ (reference sequence). The CDR3 loop spans 15 amino acids. V lost 0 bases to trimming and J lost 5 bases, with 13 bases between them. In DNA form, the CDR3 reads TGTGCCAGCAGCTTAGCTGGCGGTGGGGAGACTGAAGCTTTCTTT. It encodes CASSLAGGGETEAFF.

This chain uses TRBV27 with TRBJ2-1, with 9 bases aligning to TRBD2. J gave up 4 bases and V 5 bases, and 6 bases lay outside the gene matches. This CDR3 comprises 15 residues. The germline CDR1 and CDR2 sequences are MNHEY and SMNVEV (reference sequence). The CDR3 DNA reads TGTGCCAGCAGTGTAAGACTAGCGGAATACAATGAGCAGTTCTTC. It is translated as CASSVRLAEYNEQFF.

V usage is TRBV29-1 and J usage is TRBJ2-1, with a possible D match to TRBD2 (5 bases). Per germline, CDR1 SQVTM and CDR2 ANQGSEA. The CDR3 is made up of 13 amino acids. V shed 0 bases and J shed 14 bases, with 17 bases lying between them. The CDR3 DNA reads TGCAGCGTTGAAGAAAAGCGCCGGGATTCAAAGTTCTTC. Amino acid sequence: CSVEEKRRDSKFF.

The chain links TRBV29-1 to TRBJ1-2; the D is unclear. V dropped 7 bases and J dropped 2 bases, with 11 bases sitting between them. The germline gives CDR1 SQVTM, CDR2 ANQGSEA. The CDR3 sequence is 12 residues long. The CDR3, as DNA: TGCAGCGCTAAAGACATGAACTATGGCTACACCTTC. Its protein is CSAKDMNYGYTF.

The V gene is TRBV18, the J gene TRBJ1-2; 7 bases are shared with TRBD1. Losses at the gene ends were 1 base for V and 13 bases for J; bases not matched to a gene: 12. Germline V lookup: CDR1 KGHSH, CDR2 LQKENI. The CDR3 is made up of 14 amino acids. CDR3 DNA: TGTGCCAGCTCACCACAGGGGGCGGCCCATGGGAGCACCTTC. Translating gives CASSPQGAAHGSTF.

This rearrangement joins TRBV29-1 to TRBJ2-5; 7 bases are shared with TRBD2. The CDR3 is 14 amino acids. V was pared by 4 bases and J by 5 bases, with 10 bases of the junction left unmatched. Germline CDR1 is SQVTM and CDR2 is ANQGSEA. This CDR3 is CSVVLGGVGETQYF. CDR3 nucleotide sequence: TGCAGCGTTGTTCTGGGGGGGGTAGGGGAGACCCAGTACTTC.

The genes are TRBV28 and TRBJ2-7; D call uncertain. Germline CDR1 is MDHEN and CDR2 is SYDVKM. CDR3 length: 12 amino acids. Deletions cut 5 bases from V and 1 base from J, with 6 bases between. CDR3 protein: CASSVASYEQYF. The DNA for the CDR3 is TGTGCCAGCAGTGTGGCATCCTACGAGCAGTACTTC.

V gene TRBV5-1 combines with J gene TRBJ1-4; no reliable D call. Trimming took off 5 bases at V and 3 bases at J, with 8 bases between the two ends. CDR3 length equals 13 residues. In germline, CDR1 is SGHRS, CDR2 YFSETQ. This CDR3 is CASRWIANEKLFF. The CDR3, as DNA: TGCGCCAGCAGATGGATTGCTAATGAAAAACTGTTTTTT.

The chain carries TRBV19 and TRBJ1-1, with 8 bases matching TRBD1. CDR1 is LNHDA, CDR2 SQIVND, per germline (reference sequence). This CDR3 is 14 amino acids long. The trim removed 5 bases at V and 2 bases at J, leaving 4 bases unmatched. The CDR3 coding sequence is TGTGCCAGTAGTCCTGACAGGGGAAACACTGAAGCTTTCTTT. Translation gives CASSPDRGNTEAFF.

The rearrangement joins TRBV11-2 to TRBJ2-6; D is unresolved. This CDR3 has 13 amino acids. Germline CDR1 SGHAT, CDR2 FQNNGV. The V and J ends lost 4 bases and 8 bases respectively, with 9 bases between them. CDR3 residues: CASSSTVSNVLTF. The DNA of the CDR3 is TGTGCCAGCAGCTCCACGGTTTCCAACGTCCTGACTTTC.

The chain couples TRBV9 to TRBJ2-1; 10 positions agree with TRBD1. Germline values: CDR1 SGDLS, CDR2 YYNGEE. The V gene end was trimmed by 3 bases and the J gene end by 10 bases; junction bases not matched to a gene: 10. The CDR3 sequence is 15 residues long. The CDR3 DNA reads TGTGCCAGCAGCGCAACCGGGACAGGGGAGGTGGAGCAGTTCTTC. Its translation: CASSATGTGEVEQFF.

The rearrangement uses TRBV29-1 and TRBJ2-4; a weak D match, TRBD2 (5 bases). Trimming stripped 0 bases from V and 11 bases from J, with 23 bases between. The germline gives CDR1 SQVTM, CDR2 ANQGSEA. The CDR3 sequence is 16 residues long. CDR3: CSVEDLTRRSVALQYF. Written as DNA, the CDR3 is TGCAGCGTTGAAGATCTCACCCGGCGTTCGGTAGCGCTTCAGTACTTC. Full variable domain (remainder filled in from reference TRBV29-1 and TRBJ2-4): SAVISQKPSRDICQRGTSLTIQCQVDSQVTMMFWYRQQPGQSLTLIATANQGSEATYESGFVIDKFPISRPNLTFSTLTVSNMSPEDSSIYLCSVEDLTRRSVALQYFGAGTRLSVL.

This clone turned up a few times. The chain combines TRBV5-1 with TRBJ2-3; maybe TRBD1 (6 bases). The ends were cut back, 6 bases at V and 2 bases at J, with 13 bases in the middle. The CDR3 has 14 amino acids. The V gene's germline CDR1 is SGHRS and CDR2 YFSETQ. CDR3 protein: CASKEGVSTDTQYF. CDR3 nucleotides: TGCGCCAGCAAAGAGGGGGTCTCCACAGATACGCAGTATTTT.

Concerning this clone itself: Different DNA sequences within this sample yield the same CDR3. The V and J genes are TRBV29-1 and TRBJ1-1; D gene uncertain. With 0 bases removed from V and 5 bases from J, the gap between germline ends came to 10 bases. Per germline, CDR1 SQVTM and CDR2 ANQGSEA. This CDR3 region has 13 residues. The DNA for the CDR3 is TGCAGCGTTGAAGAAGGCCCCGGGACTGAAGCTTTCTTT. Protein: CSVEEGPGTEAFF.

The chain couples TRBV6-5 to TRBJ1-1; the D gene is possibly TRBD1 (5 bases). V was trimmed by 8 bases and J by 1 base, leaving 8 bases between them. Germline CDR1 and CDR2: MNHEY and SVGAGI. CDR3 length equals 12 residues. As DNA, the CDR3 is TGTGCCAGCTCAAGGGGGAACACTGAAGCTTTCTTT. Protein product: CASSRGNTEAFF.

This clone was counted between two and nine times. V is TRBV29-1 and J is TRBJ2-2; D may be TRBD1 (6 bases). The CDR3 is made up of 14 amino acids. V lost 2 bases and J 7 bases, leaving 14 bases between the germline ends. From germline, CDR1 is SQVTM and CDR2 ANQGSEA. CDR3: CSVETGMSGGELFF. The CDR3, as DNA: TGCAGCGTTGAAACAGGGATGAGTGGCGGGGAGCTGTTTTTT.

The chain couples TRBV9 to TRBJ1-2; D perhaps matches TRBD1 (5 bases). Per the germline V gene, CDR1 is SGDLS and CDR2 is YYNGEE. The CDR3 contains 14 residues. V was pared by 2 bases and J by 3 bases, with 11 bases between. Here the CDR3 DNA reads TGTGCCAGCAGCGTCCAGGGTAGTGACTATGGCTACACCTTC. This translates into CASSVQGSDYGYTF.

This sequence joins TRBV27 and TRBJ2-1, with 8 positions matching TRBD2. The CDR3 consists of 17 residues. CDR1 is MNHEY and CDR2 is SMNVEV in the germline V gene (reference sequence). Losses at the gene ends were 3 bases for V and 2 bases for J; bases not matched to a gene: 9. The CDR3 nucleotides read TGTGCCAGCAGTTTGACCTCCGGGACTAGACCCTACAATGAGCAGTTCTTC. As protein: CASSLTSGTRPYNEQFF.

Turning to this clone: Other DNA sequences in the sample encode the same CDR3. The chain couples TRBV29-1 to TRBJ1-1, with D uncertain. CDR3 length equals 12 residues. The germline V gene encodes CDR1 SQVTM and CDR2 ANQGSEA. The V gene lost 4 bases and the J gene lost 1 base, with 7 bases spanning the gap. The CDR3 sequence: CSVGTGNTEAFF. The CDR3 coding sequence is TGCAGCGTTGGGACGGGGAACACTGAAGCTTTCTTT.

This clone has only a few counts. The chain links TRBV25-1 to TRBJ2-7; no reliable D call. CDR3 length equals 11 residues. The ends were cut back, 6 bases at V and 5 bases at J, with 8 bases in the middle. CDR1 and CDR2 from the germline V gene are MGHDK and SYGVNS. In DNA, the CDR3 is TGTGCCAGCAGGGATAGGAACGAGCAGTACTTC. Its translation: CASRDRNEQYF.

The rearrangement links TRBV14 to TRBJ2-6; no clear D. The CDR3 totals 16 residues. The ends were cut back, 5 bases at V and 1 base at J, with 12 bases in the middle. Germline assignment: CDR1 SGHDN and CDR2 FVKESK. CDR3 nucleotide sequence: TGTGCCAGCAGCGAGCAGGCCGGTTCTGGGGCCAACGTCCTGACTTTC. Protein: CASSEQAGSGANVLTF.

The rearrangement joins TRBV6-5 to TRBJ1-5; D is ambiguous. The CDR3 has 13 residues. CDR1 is MNHEY, CDR2 SVGAGI, per germline. The V and J ends lost 6 bases and 10 bases respectively, with 16 bases between them. DNA of the CDR3: TGTGCCAGCAGCCCCGTAAGGGAGATACCCCAGCATTTT. Amino acids: CASSPVREIPQHF.